These T cell receptor beta chains were read from a single sample in a study of shared clonotypes between healthy human individuals. This table comes from immunoSEQ multiplex PCR, and its TCRdb copy is limited to in-frame clones, with some not included. In the table there are around 1.9 million clones, just over 90% of which are singletons. The sequencing input was naive CD8+ T cells from PBMCs. The receptor set was obtained from a man between 18 and 29 years old in good health. Some clones in this sample may be carry-over from other donors' samples. CDR3s include the opening cysteine and the closing phenylalanine or tryptophan. Fields, in order: J gene, V gene, CDR3 length, CDR3 protein.

TRBJ1-2,TRBV12-5,15,CASGLATGEGYGYTF
TRBJ2-4,TRBV15,15,CATSRDGTAKNIQYF
TRBJ2-5,TRBV4-1,18,CASSLKGREGPFVETQYF
TRBJ1-1,TRBV6-5,14,CASSYLGGLREAFF
TRBJ2-7,TRBV7-8,15,CASSLGARGIHEQYF
TRBJ1-2,TRBV2,15,CASSEMLRTNYGYTF
TRBJ2-5,TRBV5-6,15,CASSLGTGVRETQYF
TRBJ2-7,TRBV18,14,CASSPRDRGQEQYF
TRBJ1-1,TRBV9,14,CASSAQARNTEAFF
TRBJ2-6,TRBV9,21,CASSVEPSDREFRVGANVLTF
TRBJ2-2,TRBV15,15,CATSRDFAGPGELFF
TRBJ2-7,TRBV7-8,14,CASSWGLANYEQYF
TRBJ1-5,TRBV28,15,CASSLMVGGNQPQHF
TRBJ2-3,TRBV4-3,13,CASSRTWADTQYF
TRBJ2-1,TRBV27,16,CASSITTGVGPNEQFF
TRBJ1-4,TRBV6-5,13,CASTSAGNEKLFF
TRBJ2-1,TRBV18,17,CASSPKFLAGAYNEQFF
TRBJ2-5,TRBV7-7,16,CASSPRLADLQETQYF
TRBJ2-3,TRBV13,16,CASSLLAARGTDTQYF
TRBJ1-1,TRBV4-1,14,CASFGGSTWTEAFF
TRBJ2-1,TRBV7-9,17,CASSLYLAGGHGNEQFF
TRBJ2-7,TRBV7-8,14,CASSLVAGRNEQYF
TRBJ1-1,TRBV27,17,CASSLGPGTGTATEAFF
TRBJ2-7,TRBV27,15,CASSPGKGTLYEQYF
TRBJ2-7,TRBV4-1,14,CASSQDAWPYEQYF
TRBJ2-7,TRBV10-3,14,CAISVGDPNYEQYF
TRBJ1-1,TRBV2,14,CASSDRGRGSEAFF
TRBJ2-3,TRBV29-1,14,CSAQWANLGHTQYF
TRBJ1-1,TRBV6-6,13,CASTPFRNTEAFF
TRBJ2-2,TRBV7-9,16,CASRLKTGANTGELFF
TRBJ2-7,TRBV15,14,CATSRGELSYEQYF
TRBJ2-1,TRBV11-2,12,CASRYGPNEQFF
TRBJ2-7,TRBV6-1,18,CASSEARDSDRGIYEQYF
TRBJ1-1,TRBV10-3,14,CAISQGGENTEAFF
TRBJ2-3,TRBV6-6,16,CASSPYMTHSTDTQYF
TRBJ1-5,TRBV7-9,15,CASAGGGAVNQPQHF
TRBJ1-6,TRBV4-2,15,CASSQVDTNNSPLHF